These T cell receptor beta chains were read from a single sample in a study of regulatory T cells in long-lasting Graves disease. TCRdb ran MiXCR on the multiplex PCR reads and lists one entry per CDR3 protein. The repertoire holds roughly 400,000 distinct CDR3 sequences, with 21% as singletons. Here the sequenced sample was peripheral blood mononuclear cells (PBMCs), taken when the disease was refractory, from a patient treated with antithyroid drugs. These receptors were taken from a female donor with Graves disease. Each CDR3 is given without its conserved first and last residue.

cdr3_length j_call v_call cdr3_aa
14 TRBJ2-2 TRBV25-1 ASSDRTSGTAGELF
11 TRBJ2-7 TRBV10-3 AISDGYSYEQY
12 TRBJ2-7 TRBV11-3 ASSDRSRPYEQY
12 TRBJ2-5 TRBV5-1 ASSSEGRSETQY
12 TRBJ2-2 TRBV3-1 ASSQITASGELF
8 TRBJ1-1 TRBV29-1 SDGDLEAF
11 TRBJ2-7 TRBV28 ASTIGGYYEQY
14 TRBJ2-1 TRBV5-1 ASSPRTSSSYNEQF
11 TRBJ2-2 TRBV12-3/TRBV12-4 ASTTSNTGELF
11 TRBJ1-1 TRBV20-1 SAQQASNTEAF
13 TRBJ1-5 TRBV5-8 ASSPVGGLYQPQH
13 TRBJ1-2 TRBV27 ASSLGARGAGGYT
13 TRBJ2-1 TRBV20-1 SALDAAGGGNEQF
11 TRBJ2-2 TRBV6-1 ASNPGGPGELF
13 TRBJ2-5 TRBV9 ASSVGQGGGETQY
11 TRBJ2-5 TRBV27 ASSLGGAVTQY
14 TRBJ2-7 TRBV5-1 ASRMLPGTGLYEQY
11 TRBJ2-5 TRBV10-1 ASSERNQETQY
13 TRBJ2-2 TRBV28 ASSGDRSGPGELF
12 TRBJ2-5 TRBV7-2 ASSGFGVGETQY
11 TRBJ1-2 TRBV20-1 SARDRANYGYT
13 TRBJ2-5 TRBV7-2 ASSLVSGVGETQY
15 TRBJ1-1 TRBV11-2 ASSLPRTGSMNTEAF
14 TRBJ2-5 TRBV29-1 SAGLTSGSIQETQY
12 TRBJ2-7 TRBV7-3 ASSLSGGAYEQY
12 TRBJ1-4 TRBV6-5 ASSYETAGEKLF
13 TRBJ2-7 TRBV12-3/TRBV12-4 ASSLSGGWAYEQY
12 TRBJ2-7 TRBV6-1 ASRGGTDSYEQY
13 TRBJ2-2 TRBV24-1 ATAWGQANTGELF
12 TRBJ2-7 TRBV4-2 ASSQEQGANEQY
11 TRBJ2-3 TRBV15 ATLSGSTDTQY